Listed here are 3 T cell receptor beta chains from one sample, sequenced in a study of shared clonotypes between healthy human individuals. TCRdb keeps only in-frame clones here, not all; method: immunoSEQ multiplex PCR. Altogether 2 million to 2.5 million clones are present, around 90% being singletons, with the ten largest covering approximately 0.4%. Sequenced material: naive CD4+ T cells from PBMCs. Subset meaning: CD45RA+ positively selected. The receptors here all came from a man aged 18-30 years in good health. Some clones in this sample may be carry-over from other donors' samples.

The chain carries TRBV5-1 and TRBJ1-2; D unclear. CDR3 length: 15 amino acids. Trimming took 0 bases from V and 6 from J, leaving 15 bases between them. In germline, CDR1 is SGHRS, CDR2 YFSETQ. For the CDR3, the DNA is TGCGCCAGCAGCTTGGCTACCGGGTCTACGGATGGCTACACCTTC. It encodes CASSLATGSTDGYTF. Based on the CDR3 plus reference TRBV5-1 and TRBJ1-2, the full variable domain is KAGVTQTPRYLIKTRGQQVTLSCSPISGHRSVSWYQQTPGQGLQFLFEYFSETQRNKGNFPGRFSGRQFSNSRSEMNVSTLELGDSALYLCASSLATGSTDGYTFGSGTRLTVV.

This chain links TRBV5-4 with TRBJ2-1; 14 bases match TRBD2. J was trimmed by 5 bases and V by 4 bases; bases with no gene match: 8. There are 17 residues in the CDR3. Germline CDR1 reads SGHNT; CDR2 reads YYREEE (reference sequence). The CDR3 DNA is TGTGCCAGCAGCCGGACTAGCGGGAGGAGGGATCACAATGAGCAGTTCTTC. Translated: CASSRTSGRRDHNEQFF.

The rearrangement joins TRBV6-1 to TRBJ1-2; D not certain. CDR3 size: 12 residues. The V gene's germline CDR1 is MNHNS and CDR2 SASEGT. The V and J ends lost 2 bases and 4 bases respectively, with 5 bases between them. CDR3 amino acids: CASSEHAYGYTF. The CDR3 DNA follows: TGTGCCAGCAGTGAACACGCCTATGGCTACACCTTC.